What follows is one TCR beta chain and its context. Other DNA sequences within the sample encode an identical CDR3. This sample is drawn from a study of blood T cell repertoires in COVID-19. Germline V CDR1 and CDR2: SGHRS, YFSETQ. The ends were cut back, 0 bases at V and 0 bases at J, with 7 bases in the middle. The CDR3 totals 14 residues. TCRdb's copy holds only in-frame clones and misses some; the assay was immunoSEQ multiplex PCR. Of more than 100,000 clones in the sample, roughly 85% are singletons; the top ten hold about 4.5%. Sequencing was done on a sample of peripheral blood. The sequence was obtained from a man aged 40-55 years with acute or convalescent COVID-19. This chain connects TRBV5-1 to TRBJ2-7; possible D gene TRBD2, 6 bases. CDR3 sequence reads: CASSLAGSSYEQYF. The DNA of the CDR3 is TGCGCCAGCAGCTTGGCCGGGAGCTCCTACGAGCAGTACTTC. The full variable domain, completed using reference TRBV5-1 and TRBJ2-7, is KAGVTQTPRYLIKTRGQQVTLSCSPISGHRSVSWYQQTPGQGLQFLFEYFSETQRNKGNFPGRFSGRQFSNSRSEMNVSTLELGDSALYLCASSLAGSSYEQYFGPGTRLTVT.